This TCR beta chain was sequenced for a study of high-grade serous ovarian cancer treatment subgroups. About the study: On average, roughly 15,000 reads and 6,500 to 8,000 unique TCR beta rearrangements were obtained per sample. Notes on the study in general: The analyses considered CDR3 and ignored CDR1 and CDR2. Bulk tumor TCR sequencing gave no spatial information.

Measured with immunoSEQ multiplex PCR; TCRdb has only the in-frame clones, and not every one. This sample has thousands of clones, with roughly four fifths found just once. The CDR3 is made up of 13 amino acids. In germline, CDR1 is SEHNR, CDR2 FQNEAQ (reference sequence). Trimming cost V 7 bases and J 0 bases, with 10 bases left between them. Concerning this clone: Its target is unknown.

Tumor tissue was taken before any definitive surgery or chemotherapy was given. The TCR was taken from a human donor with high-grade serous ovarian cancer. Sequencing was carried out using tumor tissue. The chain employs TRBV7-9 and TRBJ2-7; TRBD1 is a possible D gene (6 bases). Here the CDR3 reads CASNRASSYEQYF. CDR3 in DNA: TGTGCCAGCAACAGGGCGAGCTCCTACGAGCAGTACTTC.